Listed below are T cell receptor beta chains from one sample, sequenced in a study of CD8+CD57+ T cells in acquired aplastic anemia. Each CDR3 protein gets one entry after TCRdb re-called the reads with MiXCR. Of under 200,000 distinct CDR3 sequences in the sample, 70% to 80% were seen once. Sequenced: sorted CD4+, CD8+, or CD8+CD57+ T cells (not recorded which) from PBMCs. All receptors derive from a human donor with aplastic anemia. Each CDR3 is given with its conserved first and last residue. The order of the fields is V gene, clone size, J gene, D gene, CDR3 length, CDR3 protein, CDR3 DNA. A D gene is named only where the DNA matches it firmly. Size tells how often a clone was seen (once, few, many) or the class of an expanded clone, and some rows leave it out.

TRBV7-6	NA	TRBJ1-1	TRBD1	16	CASSRDSTGINTEAFF	TGTGCCAGCAGCCGGGACTCGACAGGGATCAACACTGAAGCTTTCTTT
TRBV20-1	NA	TRBJ2-5	TRBD2	21	CSAKIGDAMASEGLESETQYF	TGCAGTGCGAAAATAGGGGACGCCATGGCTAGCGAGGGACTAGAGTCAGAGACCCAGTACTTC
TRBV5-6	NA	TRBJ2-5	TRBD2	19	CASSLSRASGGAPQETQYF	TGTGCCAGCAGCTTGAGCAGGGCTAGCGGGGGGGCACCACAAGAGACCCAGTACTTC
TRBV7-3	few	TRBJ2-1	NA	14	CASSLVSAINEQFF	TGTGCCAGCAGCTTGGTAAGCGCAATCAATGAGCAGTTCTTC
TRBV20-1	NA	TRBJ2-7	TRBD2	17	CSARDIHGTSGSYEQYF	TGCAGTGCTAGAGATATTCACGGGACTAGCGGCTCCTACGAGCAGTACTTC
TRBV7-8	NA	TRBJ2-3	NA	15	CASSDYVGRTDTQYF	TGTGCCAGCAGCGATTATGTGGGGAGGACAGATACGCAGTATTTT
TRBV7-9	NA	TRBJ1-6	NA	12	CASSALKQPLHF	TGTGCCAGCAGCGCGTTGAAGCAACCCCTCCACTTT
TRBV20-1	NA	TRBJ2-7	NA	14	CSARETSRNAEQYF	TGCAGTGCTAGAGAAACTAGCCGGAACGCCGAGCAGTACTTC
TRBV7-2	NA	TRBJ2-5	TRBD1	13	CASGRQGQETQYF	TGTGCCAGCGGGCGACAGGGCCAAGAGACCCAGTACTTC
TRBV14	few	TRBJ2-7	TRBD2	14	CASSPGTSGYEQYF	TGTGCCAGCAGTCCCGGGACTAGCGGATACGAGCAGTACTTC
TRBV4-3	once	TRBJ2-3	NA	17	CASSQPQGPASTDTQYF	TGCGCCAGCAGCCAACCGCAAGGTCCTGCTAGCACAGATACGCAGTATTTT
TRBV24-1	NA	TRBJ2-2	TRBD1	18	CATSDGTGTVSWTGELFF	TGTGCCACCAGTGATGGGACCGGGACAGTGTCGTGGACCGGGGAGCTGTTTTTT
TRBV11-2	few	TRBJ2-5	NA	16	CASSYPLLESAVTQYF	TGTGCCAGCAGCTACCCGTTGCTAGAGTCGGCCGTGACCCAGTACTTC
TRBV7-3	few	TRBJ2-1	NA	14	CASSFLTGADEQFF	TGTGCCAGCAGCTTTTTGACAGGTGCGGATGAGCAGTTCTTC
TRBV20-1	NA	TRBJ2-7	NA	15	CSARTDTGVPYEQYF	TGCAGTGCTAGAACTGACACCGGAGTCCCCTACGAGCAGTACTTC
TRBV10-2	NA	TRBJ1-1	NA	12	CASRTPMGEAFF	TGCGCCAGCAGGACACCTATGGGTGAAGCTTTCTTT